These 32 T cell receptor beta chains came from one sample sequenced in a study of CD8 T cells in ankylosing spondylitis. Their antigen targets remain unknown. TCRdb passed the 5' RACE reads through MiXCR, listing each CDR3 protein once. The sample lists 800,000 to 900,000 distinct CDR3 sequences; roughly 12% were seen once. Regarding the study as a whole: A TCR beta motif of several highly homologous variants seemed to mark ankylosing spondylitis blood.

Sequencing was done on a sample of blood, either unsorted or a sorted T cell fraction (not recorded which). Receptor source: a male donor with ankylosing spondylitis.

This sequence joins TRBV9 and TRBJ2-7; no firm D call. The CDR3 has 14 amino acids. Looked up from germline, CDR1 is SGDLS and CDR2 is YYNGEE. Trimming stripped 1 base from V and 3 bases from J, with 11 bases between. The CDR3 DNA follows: TGTGCCAGCAGCGTATCGCCCTCAATCTACGAGCAGTACTTC. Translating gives CASSVSPSIYEQYF.

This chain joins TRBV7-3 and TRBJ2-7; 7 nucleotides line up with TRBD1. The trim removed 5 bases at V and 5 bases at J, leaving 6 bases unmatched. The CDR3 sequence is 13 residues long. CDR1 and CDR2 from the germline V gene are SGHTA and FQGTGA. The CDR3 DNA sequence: TGTGCCAGCAGCGCCCAACAGGGGAACGAGCAGTACTTC. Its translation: CASSAQQGNEQYF.

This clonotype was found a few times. In DNA, the CDR3 is TGCGCCAGCAGCCAAATAACTCTGGACCACACTGAAGCTTTCTTT. Protein sequence: CASSQITLDHTEAFF. This chain connects TRBV4-3 to TRBJ1-1; D is undetermined. CDR3 size: 15 residues. Germline V lookup: CDR1 LGHNA, CDR2 YSLEER. Trimming shortened V by 2 bases and J by 3 bases, and 13 bases separated the two germline ends.

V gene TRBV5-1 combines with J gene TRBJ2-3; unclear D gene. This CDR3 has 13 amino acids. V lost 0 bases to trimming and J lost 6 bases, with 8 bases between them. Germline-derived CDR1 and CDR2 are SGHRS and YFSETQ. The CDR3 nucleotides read TGCGCCAGCAGCTTGGTTTTCCGGGATACGCAGTATTTT. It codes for CASSLVFRDTQYF.

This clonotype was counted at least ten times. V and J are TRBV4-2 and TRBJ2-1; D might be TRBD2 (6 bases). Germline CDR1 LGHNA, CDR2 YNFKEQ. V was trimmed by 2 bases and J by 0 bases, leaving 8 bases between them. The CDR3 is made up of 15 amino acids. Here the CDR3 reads CASSQREPSYNEQFF. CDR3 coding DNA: TGTGCCAGCAGCCAACGGGAGCCCTCCTACAATGAGCAGTTCTTC.

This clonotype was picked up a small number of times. The CDR3: CARKIPDSEVGDEQYF. CDR3 in DNA: TGTGCCAGGAAAATACCGGATAGCGAGGTCGGGGACGAGCAGTACTTC. V gene TRBV9 combines with J gene TRBJ2-7; possibly TRBD2 for D (5 bases). Germline loops: CDR1 SGDLS, CDR2 YYNGEE. The V and J ends lost 8 bases and 5 bases respectively, with 26 bases between them. The CDR3 runs to 16 residues.

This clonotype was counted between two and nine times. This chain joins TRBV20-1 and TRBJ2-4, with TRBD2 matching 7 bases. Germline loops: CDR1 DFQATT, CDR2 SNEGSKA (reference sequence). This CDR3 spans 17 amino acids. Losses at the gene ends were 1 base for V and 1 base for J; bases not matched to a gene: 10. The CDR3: CSARAGLGSGAKNIQYF. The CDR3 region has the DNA TGCAGTGCTAGAGCCGGACTAGGAAGTGGGGCCAAAAACATTCAGTACTTC.

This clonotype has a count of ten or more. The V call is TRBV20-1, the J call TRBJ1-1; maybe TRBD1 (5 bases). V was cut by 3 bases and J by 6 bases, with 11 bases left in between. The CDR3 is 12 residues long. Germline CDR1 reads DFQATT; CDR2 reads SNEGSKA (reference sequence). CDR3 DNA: TGCAGTGCTAGGGACATTGGGGCTGAAGCTTTCTTT. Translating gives CSARDIGAEAFF.

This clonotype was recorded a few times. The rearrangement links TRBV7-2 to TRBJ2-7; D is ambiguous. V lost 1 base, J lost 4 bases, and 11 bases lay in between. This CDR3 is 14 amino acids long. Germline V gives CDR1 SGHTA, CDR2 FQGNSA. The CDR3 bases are TGTGCCAGCAGCTTAGATGCCTCCCTATACGAGCAGTACTTC. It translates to CASSLDASLYEQYF.

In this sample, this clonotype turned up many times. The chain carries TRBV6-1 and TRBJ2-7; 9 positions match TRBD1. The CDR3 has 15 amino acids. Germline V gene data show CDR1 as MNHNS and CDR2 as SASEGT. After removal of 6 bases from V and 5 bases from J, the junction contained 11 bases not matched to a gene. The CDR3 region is CASRISRDRVHEQYF. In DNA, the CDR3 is TGTGCCAGCAGAATATCCCGGGACAGGGTCCACGAGCAGTACTTC.

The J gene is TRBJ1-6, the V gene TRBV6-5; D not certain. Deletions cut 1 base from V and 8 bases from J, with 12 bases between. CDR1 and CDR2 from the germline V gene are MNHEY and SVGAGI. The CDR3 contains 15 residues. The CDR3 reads CASSYFPGWDSPLHF. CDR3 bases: TGTGCCAGCAGTTACTTTCCGGGATGGGATTCACCCCTCCACTTT.

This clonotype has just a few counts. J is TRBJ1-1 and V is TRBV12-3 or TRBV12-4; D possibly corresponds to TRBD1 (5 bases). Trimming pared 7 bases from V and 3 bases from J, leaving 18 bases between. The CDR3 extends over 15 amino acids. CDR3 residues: CASTPTPRAHTEAFF. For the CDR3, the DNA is TGTGCCAGCACCCCTACCCCCAGGGCCCACACTGAAGCTTTCTTT.

In DNA, the CDR3 is TGTGCCAGCAGCTTAAATCGGGGGTTAATCGTATCCTACGAGCAGTACTTC. The encoded protein is CASSLNRGLIVSYEQYF. This chain connects TRBV11-1 to TRBJ2-7; perhaps TRBD2 as D (6 bases). CDR3 length equals 17 residues. Trimming removed 2 bases from V and 1 base from J, with 18 bases in between. Germline V lookup: CDR1 SGHAT, CDR2 FQDESV (reference sequence).

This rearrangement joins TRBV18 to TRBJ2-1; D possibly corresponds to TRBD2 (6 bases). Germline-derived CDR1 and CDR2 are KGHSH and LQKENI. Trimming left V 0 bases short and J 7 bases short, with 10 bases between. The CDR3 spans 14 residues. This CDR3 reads CASSPPPGRNEQFF. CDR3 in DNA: TGTGCCAGCTCACCACCGCCAGGGAGGAATGAGCAGTTCTTC.

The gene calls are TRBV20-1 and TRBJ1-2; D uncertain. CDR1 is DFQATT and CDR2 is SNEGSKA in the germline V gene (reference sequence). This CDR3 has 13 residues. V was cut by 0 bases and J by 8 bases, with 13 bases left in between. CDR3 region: CSARDFSRSGYTF. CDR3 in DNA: TGCAGTGCTAGAGATTTTTCGCGGAGCGGCTACACCTTC.

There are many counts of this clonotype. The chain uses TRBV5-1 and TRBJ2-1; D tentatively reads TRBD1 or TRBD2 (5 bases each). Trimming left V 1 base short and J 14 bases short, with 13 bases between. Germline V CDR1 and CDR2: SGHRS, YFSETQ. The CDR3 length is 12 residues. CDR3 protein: CASSLPGPSEFF. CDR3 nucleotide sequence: TGCGCCAGCAGCTTGCCGGGACCGTCGGAGTTCTTC.

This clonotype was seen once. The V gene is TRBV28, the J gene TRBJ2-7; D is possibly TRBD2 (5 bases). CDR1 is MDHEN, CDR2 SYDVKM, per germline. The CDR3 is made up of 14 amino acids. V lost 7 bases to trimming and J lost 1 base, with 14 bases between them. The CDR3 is CASTGPSWSYEQYF. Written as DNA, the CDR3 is TGTGCCAGCACCGGGCCTAGCTGGTCCTACGAGCAGTACTTC.

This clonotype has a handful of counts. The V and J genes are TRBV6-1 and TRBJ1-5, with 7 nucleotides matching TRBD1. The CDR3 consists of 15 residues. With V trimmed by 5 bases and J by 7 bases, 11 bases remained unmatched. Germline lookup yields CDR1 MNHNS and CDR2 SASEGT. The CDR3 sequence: CASSRSIQGRQPQHF. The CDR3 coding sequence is TGTGCCAGCAGTCGGTCGATACAGGGGAGACAGCCCCAGCATTTT.

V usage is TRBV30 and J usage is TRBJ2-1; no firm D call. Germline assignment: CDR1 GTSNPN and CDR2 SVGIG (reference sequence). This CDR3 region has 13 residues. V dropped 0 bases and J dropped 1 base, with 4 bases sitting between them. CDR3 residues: CAWSVASYNEQFF. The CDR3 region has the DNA TGTGCCTGGAGTGTTGCTTCCTACAATGAGCAGTTCTTC.

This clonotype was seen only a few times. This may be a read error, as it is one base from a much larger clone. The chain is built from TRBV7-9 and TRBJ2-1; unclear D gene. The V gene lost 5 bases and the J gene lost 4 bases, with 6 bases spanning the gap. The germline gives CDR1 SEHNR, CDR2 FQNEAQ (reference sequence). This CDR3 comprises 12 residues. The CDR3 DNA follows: TGTGCCAGCAGCGACATTTACAATGAGCAGTTCTTC. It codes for CASSDIYNEQFF.

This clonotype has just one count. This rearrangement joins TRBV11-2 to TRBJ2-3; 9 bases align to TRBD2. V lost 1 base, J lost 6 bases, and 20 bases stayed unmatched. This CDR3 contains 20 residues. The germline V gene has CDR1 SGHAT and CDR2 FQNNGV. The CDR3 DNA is TGTGCCAGCAGCTTAGGAGCGGCGGGAGGGCCGGGGTTTCTCAGGGATACGCAGTATTTT. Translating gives CASSLGAAGGPGFLRDTQYF. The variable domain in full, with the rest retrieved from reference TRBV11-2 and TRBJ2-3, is EAGVAQSPRYKIIEKRQSVAFWCNPISGHATLYWYQQILGQGPKLLIQFQNNGVVDDSQLPKDRFSAERLKGVDSTLKIQPAKLEDSAVYLCASSLGAAGGPGFLRDTQYFGPGTRLTVL.

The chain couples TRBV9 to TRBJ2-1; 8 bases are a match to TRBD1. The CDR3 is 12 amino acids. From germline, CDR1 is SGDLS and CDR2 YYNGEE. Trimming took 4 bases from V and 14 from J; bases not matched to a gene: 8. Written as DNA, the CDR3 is TGTGCCAGCAGCCCCGACAGGGGCAGGGAGTTCTTC. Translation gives CASSPDRGREFF.

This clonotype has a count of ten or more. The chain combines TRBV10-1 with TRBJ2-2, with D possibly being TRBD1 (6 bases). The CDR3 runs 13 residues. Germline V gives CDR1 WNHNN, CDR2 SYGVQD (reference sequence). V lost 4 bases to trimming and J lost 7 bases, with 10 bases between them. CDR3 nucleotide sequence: TGCGCCAGCAGTGCTACAGGGAACGGGGAGCTGTTTTTT. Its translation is CASSATGNGELFF.

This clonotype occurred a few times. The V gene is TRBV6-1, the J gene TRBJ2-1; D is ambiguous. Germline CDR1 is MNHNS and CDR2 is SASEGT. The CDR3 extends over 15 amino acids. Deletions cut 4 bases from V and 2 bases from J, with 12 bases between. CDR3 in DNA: TGTGCCAGCAGTGTCGACTTCCCCCCCTACAATGAGCAGTTCTTC. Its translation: CASSVDFPPYNEQFF.

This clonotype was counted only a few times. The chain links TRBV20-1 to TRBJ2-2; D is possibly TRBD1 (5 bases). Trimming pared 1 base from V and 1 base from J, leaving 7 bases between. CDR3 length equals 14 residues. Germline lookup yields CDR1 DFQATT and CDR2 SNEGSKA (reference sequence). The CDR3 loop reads CSARGTQNTGELFF. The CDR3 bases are TGCAGTGCTAGAGGGACACAGAACACCGGGGAGCTGTTTTTT.

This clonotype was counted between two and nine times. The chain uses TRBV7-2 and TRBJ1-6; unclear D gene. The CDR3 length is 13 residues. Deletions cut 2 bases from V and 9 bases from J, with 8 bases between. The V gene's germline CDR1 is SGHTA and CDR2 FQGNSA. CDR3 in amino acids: CASSLSGSSPLHF. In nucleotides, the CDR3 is TGTGCCAGCAGCTTATCTGGGAGTTCACCCCTCCACTTT.

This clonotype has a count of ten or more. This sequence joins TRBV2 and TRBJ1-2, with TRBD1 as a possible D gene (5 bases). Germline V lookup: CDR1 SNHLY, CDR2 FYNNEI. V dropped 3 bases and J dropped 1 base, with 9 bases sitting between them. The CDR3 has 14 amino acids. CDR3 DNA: TGTGCCAGCAGTGAGGACACGTTTAACTATGGCTACACCTTC. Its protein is CASSEDTFNYGYTF.

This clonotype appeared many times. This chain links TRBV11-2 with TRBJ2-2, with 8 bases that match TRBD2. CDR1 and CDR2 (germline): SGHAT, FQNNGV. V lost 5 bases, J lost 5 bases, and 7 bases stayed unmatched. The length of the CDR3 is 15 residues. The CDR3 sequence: CASSPGSGTTGELFF. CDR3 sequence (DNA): TGTGCCAGCAGCCCGGGTAGCGGGACTACCGGGGAGCTGTTTTTT.

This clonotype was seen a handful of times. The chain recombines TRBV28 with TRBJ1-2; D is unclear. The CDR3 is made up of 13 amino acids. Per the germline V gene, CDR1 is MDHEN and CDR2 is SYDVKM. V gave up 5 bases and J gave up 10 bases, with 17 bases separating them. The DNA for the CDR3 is TGTGCCAGCAGTGCGACGGGATCTCGCGCCTACACCTTC. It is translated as CASSATGSRAYTF.

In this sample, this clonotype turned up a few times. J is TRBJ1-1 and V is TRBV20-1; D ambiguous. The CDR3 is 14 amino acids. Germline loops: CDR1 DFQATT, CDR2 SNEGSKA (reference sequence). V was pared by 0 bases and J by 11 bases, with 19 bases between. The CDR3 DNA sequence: TGCAGTGCTAGAGATCCTAGTAGGGTGACGGGGGCTTTCTTT. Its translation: CSARDPSRVTGAFF.

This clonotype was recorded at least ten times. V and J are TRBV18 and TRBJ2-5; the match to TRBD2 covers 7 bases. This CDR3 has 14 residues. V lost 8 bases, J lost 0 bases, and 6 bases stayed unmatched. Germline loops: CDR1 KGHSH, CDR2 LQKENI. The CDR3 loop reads CASSPGTNQETQYF. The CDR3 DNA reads TGTGCCAGCAGCCCCGGGACTAACCAAGAGACCCAGTACTTC.

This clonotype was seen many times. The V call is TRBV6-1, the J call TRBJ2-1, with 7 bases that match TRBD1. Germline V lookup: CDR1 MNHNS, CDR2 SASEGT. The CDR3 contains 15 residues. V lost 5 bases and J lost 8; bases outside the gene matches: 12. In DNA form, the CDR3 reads TGTGCCAGCAGTCGGCTATCGTATCAGGGGGATGAGCAGTTCTTC. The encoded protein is CASSRLSYQGDEQFF.